This T cell receptor (beta chain) was recovered during a study of OX40 agonist ivuxolimab in advanced cancers. Overall study context: The mean age was approximately 60 years, ranging from about 23 to 85, with approximately 83% of participants male. The eligibility criteria allowed prior anti-PD-1, anti-PD-L1 or anti-CTLA-4 therapy, and roughly 39% had some. Study-level findings and limits: Dose levels from 0.1 to 3.0 mg/kg saw CD4+ and CD8+ blood T cells expand clonally by week 6.

The CDR3 has 15 amino acids. The germline V gene has CDR1 SGHVS and CDR2 FQNEAQ. Trimming cost V 5 bases and J 3 bases; bases outside gene matches: 9. Using immunoSEQ multiplex PCR, the repertoire was profiled, and TCRdb retains in-frame clones only, with some absent. This table has tens of thousands of clones, roughly 90% appearing once. With regard to this clone: Its matching antigen is unknown.

The chain combines TRBV7-8 with TRBJ1-2, with 7 bases aligning to TRBD1. The TCR sequence derives from an adult with an advanced solid tumor such as melanoma, head and neck, liver or kidney cancer. Specimen: CD4+ or CD8+ T cells sorted from blood, collected in a trial of the OX40 agonist ivuxolimab. CDR3 in amino acids: CASSMRDRLHYGYTF. CDR3 nucleotide sequence: TGTGCCAGCAGCATGAGGGACAGACTACACTATGGCTACACCTTC. The whole variable domain, filled in from reference TRBV7-8 and TRBJ1-2, reads GAGVSQSPRYKVAKRGQDVALRCDPISGHVSLFWYQQALGQGPEFLTYFQNEAQLDKSGLPSDRFFAERPEGSVSTLKIQRTQQEDSAVYLCASSMRDRLHYGYTFGSGTRLTVV.